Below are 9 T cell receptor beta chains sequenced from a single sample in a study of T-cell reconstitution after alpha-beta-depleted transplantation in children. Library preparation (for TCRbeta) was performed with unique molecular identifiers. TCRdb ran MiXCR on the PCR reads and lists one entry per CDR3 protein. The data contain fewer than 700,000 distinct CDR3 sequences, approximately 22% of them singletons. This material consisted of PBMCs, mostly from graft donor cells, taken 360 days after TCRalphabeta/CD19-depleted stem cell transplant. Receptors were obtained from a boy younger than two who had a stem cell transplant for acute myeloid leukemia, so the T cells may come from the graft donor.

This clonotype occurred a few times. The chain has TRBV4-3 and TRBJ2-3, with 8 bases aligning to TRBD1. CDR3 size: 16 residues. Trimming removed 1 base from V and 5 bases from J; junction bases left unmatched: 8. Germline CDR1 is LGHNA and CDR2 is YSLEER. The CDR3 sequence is CASSQGTGWSEDTQYF. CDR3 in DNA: TGCGCCAGCAGCCAAGGGACAGGGTGGTCCGAAGATACGCAGTATTTT.

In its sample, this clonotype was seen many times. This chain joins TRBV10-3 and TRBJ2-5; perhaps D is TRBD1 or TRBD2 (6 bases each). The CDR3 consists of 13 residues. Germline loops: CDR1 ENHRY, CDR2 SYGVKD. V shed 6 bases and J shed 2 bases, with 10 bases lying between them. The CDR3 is CAISQGRQETQYF. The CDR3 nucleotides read TGTGCCATCAGCCAGGGGAGGCAAGAGACCCAGTACTTC.

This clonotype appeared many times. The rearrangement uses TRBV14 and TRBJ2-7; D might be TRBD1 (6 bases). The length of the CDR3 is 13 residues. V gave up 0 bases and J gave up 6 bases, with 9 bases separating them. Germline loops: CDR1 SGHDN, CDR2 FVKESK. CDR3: CASSQDPGAEQYV. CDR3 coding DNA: TGTGCCAGCAGCCAAGACCCAGGGGCCGAGCAGTACGTC.

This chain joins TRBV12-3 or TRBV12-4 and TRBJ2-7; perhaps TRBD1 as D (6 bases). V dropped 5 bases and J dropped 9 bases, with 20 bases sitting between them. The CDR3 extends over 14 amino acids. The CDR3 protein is CASSPGPGVEGQYF. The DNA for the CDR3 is TGTGCCAGCAGTCCAGGACCAGGGGTAGAGGGGCAGTACTTC.

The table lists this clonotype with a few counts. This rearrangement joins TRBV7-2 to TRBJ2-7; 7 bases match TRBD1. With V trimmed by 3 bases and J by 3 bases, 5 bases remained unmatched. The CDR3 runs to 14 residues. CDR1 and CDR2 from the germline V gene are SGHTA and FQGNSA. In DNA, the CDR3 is TGTGCCAGCAGCTTCCGACAGGGAATCTACGAGCAGTACTTC. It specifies CASSFRQGIYEQYF.

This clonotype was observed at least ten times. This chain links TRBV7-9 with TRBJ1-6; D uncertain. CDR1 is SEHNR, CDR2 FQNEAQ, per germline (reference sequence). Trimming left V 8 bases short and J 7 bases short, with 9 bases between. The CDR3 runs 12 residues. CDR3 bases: TGTGCCAGCTGCCAGGCCAATTCACCCCTCCACTTT. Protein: CASCQANSPLHF.

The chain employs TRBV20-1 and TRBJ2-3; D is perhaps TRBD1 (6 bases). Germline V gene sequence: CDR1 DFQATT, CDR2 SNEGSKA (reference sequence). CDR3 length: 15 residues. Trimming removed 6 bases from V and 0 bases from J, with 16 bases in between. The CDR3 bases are TGCAGTGCCCACCCCATGGGGGCTAGCACAGATACGCAGTATTTT. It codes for CSAHPMGASTDTQYF.

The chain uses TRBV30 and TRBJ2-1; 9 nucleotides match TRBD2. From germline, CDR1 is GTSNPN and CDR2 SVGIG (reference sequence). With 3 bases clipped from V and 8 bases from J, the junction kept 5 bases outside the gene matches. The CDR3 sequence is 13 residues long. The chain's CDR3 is CAWRGSGGHEQFF. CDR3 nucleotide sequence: TGTGCCTGGAGGGGGAGCGGGGGGCATGAGCAGTTCTTC.

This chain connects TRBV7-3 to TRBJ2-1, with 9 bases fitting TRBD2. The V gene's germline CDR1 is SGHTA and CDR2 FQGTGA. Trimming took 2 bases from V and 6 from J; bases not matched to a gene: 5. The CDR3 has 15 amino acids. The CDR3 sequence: CASSLDSSGVNEQFF. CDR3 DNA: TGTGCCAGCAGCTTAGATTCTAGCGGGGTCAATGAGCAGTTCTTC.